The 6 T cell receptor beta chains below come from one sample, sequenced in a study of shared clonotypes between healthy human individuals. The data were produced by immunoSEQ multiplex PCR, yet TCRdb's version contains in-frame clones alone and is incomplete. Counted here are under 650,000 clones, almost 97% occurring once; the ten biggest clones make up 0.05% to 0.07%. The sequenced sample consisted of naive CD4+ T cells sorted from blood. Subset in this sample: CD45RA+ positively selected. The receptors originated from a woman in her thirties in good health.

The chain is built from TRBV9 and TRBJ2-1, with a weak D call TRBD2 (6 bases). From germline, CDR1 is SGDLS and CDR2 YYNGEE. The CDR3 has 14 amino acids. Trimming shortened V by 3 bases and J by 3 bases, and 10 bases separated the two germline ends. The DNA of the CDR3 is TGTGCCAGCAGCGAAGGAGGGAACTACAATGAGCAGTTCTTC. Translation gives CASSEGGNYNEQFF.

This clone was counted a single time. The V and J genes are TRBV27 and TRBJ2-1; 9 positions match TRBD2. Germline V gives CDR1 MNHEY, CDR2 SMNVEV (reference sequence). This CDR3 spans 17 amino acids. Germline trimming cut 4 bases from V and 8 bases from J; bases unmatched to any gene: 15. Written as DNA, the CDR3 is TGTGCCAGCAGTTCGTTTAGCGGGAGCCCTTTGGGGGATGAGCAGTTCTTC. This translates into CASSSFSGSPLGDEQFF.

J is TRBJ2-5 and V is TRBV27; a weak D match, TRBD1 (5 bases). This CDR3 is built from 12 residues. V lost 4 bases to trimming and J lost 5 bases, with 8 bases between them. Per germline, CDR1 MNHEY and CDR2 SMNVEV (reference sequence). CDR3 bases: TGTGCCAGCAGTTCACCAGGGGAGACCCAGTACTTC. It yields the protein CASSSPGETQYF.

This chain uses TRBV2 with TRBJ2-1; 8 bases are shared with TRBD2. The V gene end was trimmed by 11 bases and the J gene end by 7 bases; junction bases not matched to a gene: 13. This CDR3 comprises 14 residues. The germline CDR1 and CDR2 sequences are SNHLY and FYNNEI. CDR3 loop: CASTPREGLNEQFF. The CDR3 DNA follows: TGTGCCTCAACCCCACGGGAGGGTTTAAATGAGCAGTTCTTC.

The CDR3 DNA sequence: TGTGCCAGCAGCTTACCCCAAGTCCACGAGCAGTACTTC. Translating it yields CASSLPQVHEQYF. V gene TRBV5-6 combines with J gene TRBJ2-7; D is undetermined. Germline CDR1 and CDR2: SGHDT and YYEEEE. V lost 2 bases and J 5 bases, leaving 11 bases between the germline ends. The CDR3 is made up of 13 amino acids.

CDR3 coding DNA: TGTGCCAGCAGCACCGGACAGGGTTATGGCTACACCTTC. Protein product: CASSTGQGYGYTF. The chain combines TRBV7-6 with TRBJ1-2; 8 positions match TRBD1. Germline CDR1 reads SGHVS; CDR2 reads FNYEAQ. This CDR3 comprises 13 residues. V shed 5 bases, J shed 5 bases, and the junction held 4 bases outside the gene matches. The whole variable domain, filled in from reference TRBV7-6 and TRBJ1-2, reads GAGVSQSPRYKVTKRGQDVALRCDPISGHVSLYWYRQALGQGPEFLTYFNYEAQQDKSGLPNDRFSAERPEGSISTLTIQRTEQRDSAMYRCASSTGQGYGYTFGSGTRLTVV.